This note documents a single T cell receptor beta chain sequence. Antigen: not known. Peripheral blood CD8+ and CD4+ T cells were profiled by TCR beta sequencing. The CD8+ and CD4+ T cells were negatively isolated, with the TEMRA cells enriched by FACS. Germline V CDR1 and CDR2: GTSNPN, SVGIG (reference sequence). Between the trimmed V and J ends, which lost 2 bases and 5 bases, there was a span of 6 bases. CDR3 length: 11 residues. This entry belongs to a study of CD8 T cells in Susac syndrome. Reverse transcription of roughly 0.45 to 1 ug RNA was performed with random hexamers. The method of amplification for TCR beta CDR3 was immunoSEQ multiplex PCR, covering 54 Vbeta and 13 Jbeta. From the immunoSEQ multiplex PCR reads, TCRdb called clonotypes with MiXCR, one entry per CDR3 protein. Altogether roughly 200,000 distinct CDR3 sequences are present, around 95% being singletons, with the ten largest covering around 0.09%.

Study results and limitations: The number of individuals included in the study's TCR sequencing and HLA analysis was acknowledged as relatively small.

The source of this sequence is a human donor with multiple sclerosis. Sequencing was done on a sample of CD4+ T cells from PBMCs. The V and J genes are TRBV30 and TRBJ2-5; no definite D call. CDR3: CAWSIGETQYF. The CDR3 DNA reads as TGTGCCTGGAGTATTGGGGAGACCCAGTACTTC.